This T cell receptor (beta chain) is from a study of identical twins. From the 5' RACE reads, TCRdb called clonotypes with MiXCR, one entry per CDR3 protein. Of 510,000 or so distinct CDR3 sequences listed, roughly 15% are singletons. Regarding the study as a whole: Models, which agreed with sharing between unrelated individuals, nonetheless underestimated the out-of-frame TCR alpha sharing seen in monozygotic twins. Less excess twin sharing appeared in beta out-of-frame sequences.

Trimming left V 3 bases short and J 4 bases short, with 12 bases between. There are 14 residues in the CDR3. This clonotype was counted between two and nine times. The antigen is undetermined. The sample also formed part of further work on yellow fever vaccine responses in identical twins.

Sequences were obtained from CD4+ T cells sorted from blood. This receptor was identified in a woman between 18 and 30 years old in good health. V usage is TRBV12-3 or TRBV12-4 and J usage is TRBJ1-1, with unresolved D. This CDR3 reads CASSFRGWGTEAFF. The CDR3 nucleotides read TGTGCCAGCAGTTTCAGAGGATGGGGCACTGAAGCTTTCTTT.